The 19 T cell receptor beta chains below were found in one sample sequenced in a study of T cells in Graves' hyperthyroidism and ophthalmopathy. RNA transcripts provided the source from which TCR beta CDR3 regions were amplified. HTBI primers were employed in a first-round RT-PCR of the TCR CDR3. TCRdb re-called the multiplex PCR reads with MiXCR, one entry per CDR3 protein. The sample holds over 120,000 distinct CDR3 sequences; roughly a fifth are singletons and the top ten take roughly 71%. Sequenced material: blood. These receptors were obtained from a woman aged 45 to 65 with Graves' hyperthyroidism that later progressed to Graves' ophthalmopathy.

This clonotype was seen repeatedly, ten times or more. The rearrangement links TRBV3-1 to TRBJ2-3; D may match TRBD1 or TRBD2 (5 bases each). From germline, CDR1 is LGHDT and CDR2 YNNKEL (reference sequence). The CDR3 has 15 amino acids. Deletions cut 2 bases from V and 1 base from J, with 10 bases between. The CDR3 sequence: CASSQPGAGTDTQYF. The CDR3 DNA reads TGTGCCAGCAGCCAACCCGGGGCGGGCACAGATACGCAGTATTTT.

The CDR3 loop is CATSRGGPRETQYF. The CDR3 nucleotides are TGTGCCACCAGCAGGGGAGGGCCGCGAGAGACCCAGTACTTC. The chain carries TRBV15 and TRBJ2-5; 7 nucleotides align to TRBD2. Germline CDR1 reads LNHNV; CDR2 reads YYDKDF (reference sequence). The V gene end was trimmed by 3 bases and the J gene end by 4 bases; junction bases not matched to a gene: 5. This CDR3 has 14 amino acids.

This clonotype appeared a few times. V is TRBV9 and J is TRBJ2-3; a weak D match, TRBD2 (6 bases). The CDR3 is 15 amino acids. Germline loops: CDR1 SGDLS, CDR2 YYNGEE. Trimming removed 6 bases at V and 2 bases at J, with 16 bases between. CDR3 in amino acids: CASTRRERNTDTQYF. The CDR3 DNA reads as TGTGCCAGCACACGCCGGGAGCGAAACACAGATACGCAGTATTTT.

At least ten counts were recorded for this clonotype. The V call is TRBV7-8, the J call TRBJ2-5; tentatively, D is TRBD1 (5 bases). Trimming left V 5 bases short and J 2 bases short, with 12 bases between. CDR3 length: 14 residues. Germline CDR1 SGHVS, CDR2 FQNEAQ. The CDR3 sequence is CASSPVGLQETQYF. The CDR3 coding sequence is TGTGCCAGCAGCCCCGTGGGGCTTCAAGAGACCCAGTACTTC. The entire variable domain, with the rest obtained from reference TRBV7-8 and TRBJ2-5, is as follows: GAGVSQSPRYKVAKRGQDVALRCDPISGHVSLFWYQQALGQGPEFLTYFQNEAQLDKSGLPSDRFFAERPEGSVSTLKIQRTQQEDSAVYLCASSPVGLQETQYFGPGTRLLVL.

The V gene is TRBV11-2, the J gene TRBJ1-6; tentative D call: TRBD1 (5 bases). V lost 6 bases and J 6 bases, leaving 15 bases between the germline ends. The CDR3 extends over 15 amino acids. CDR1 and CDR2 from the germline V gene are SGHAT and FQNNGV. The CDR3 is CASSQGFGGNSPLHF. As DNA, the CDR3 is TGTGCCAGCAGTCAGGGTTTTGGGGGTAATTCACCCCTCCACTTT.

The chain has TRBV6-1 and TRBJ2-2; tentative D call: TRBD2 (6 bases). Germline-derived CDR1 and CDR2 are MNHNS and SASEGT. The CDR3 length is 18 residues. The V end lost 1 base, the J end lost 4 bases, and 19 bases lay between the germline ends. In DNA form, the CDR3 reads TGTGCCAGCAGTGAAGTTTCCGGGGGAAGGACGTTCACCGGGGAGCTGTTTTTT. This sequence encodes CASSEVSGGRTFTGELFF.

This clonotype was detected only a few times. The V call is TRBV27, the J call TRBJ2-7, with TRBD2 as a possible D gene (5 bases). Germline V CDR1 and CDR2: MNHEY, SMNVEV (reference sequence). V lost 10 bases to trimming and J lost 2 bases, with 21 bases between them. The CDR3 has 15 amino acids. CDR3 in amino acids: CATRLTGIGTYEQYF. CDR3 nucleotides: TGTGCCACCAGGCTAACCGGGATTGGCACCTACGAGCAGTACTTC.

This clonotype has a handful of counts. The rearrangement uses TRBV12-3 or TRBV12-4 and TRBJ1-2; 11 nucleotides match TRBD1. The V and J ends lost 5 bases and 8 bases, in that order; junction bases with no gene match: 4. The CDR3 has 13 amino acids. As DNA, the CDR3 is TGTGCCAGCAGTGGACAGGGGGCAAGCGGCTACACCTTC. Its protein product is CASSGQGASGYTF.

In this sample, this clonotype turned up many times. A read error may produce the germline difference seen at one junction end. V gene TRBV28 combines with J gene TRBJ2-5; D may correspond to TRBD1 or TRBD2 (5 bases each). The CDR3 loop spans 12 amino acids. Germline V gene lookup returns CDR1 MDHEN and CDR2 SYDVKM. CDR3 sequence: CASSSGRPLLNF. CDR3 DNA sequence: TGTGCCAGCAGTTCGGGACGTCCCCTGTTGAACTTC.

V and J are TRBV27 and TRBJ2-5; 14 nucleotides align to TRBD2. V lost 6 bases, J lost 4 bases, and 13 bases stayed unmatched. The CDR3 consists of 18 residues. In germline, CDR1 is MNHEY, CDR2 SMNVEV (reference sequence). The CDR3, as DNA: TGTGCCAGCAGAAGAAATAGACTAGCGGGAGGGAGCGGAGAGACCCAGTACTTC. It codes for CASRRNRLAGGSGETQYF.

This clonotype was detected only a few times. The chain links TRBV7-3 to TRBJ2-3; 7 bases fit TRBD2. Germline lookup yields CDR1 SGHTA and CDR2 FQGTGA. V lost 5 bases to trimming and J lost 4 bases; unmatched junction nucleotides: 15. CDR3 length: 17 amino acids. This chain's CDR3 is CASSPWVSTREPDTQYF. CDR3 DNA sequence: TGTGCCAGCAGCCCCTGGGTGAGCACGCGGGAGCCAGATACGCAGTATTTT.

This clonotype has a count of ten or more. J is TRBJ1-5 and V is TRBV28; no reliable D call. The germline CDR1 and CDR2 sequences are MDHEN and SYDVKM. V shed 6 bases and J shed 7 bases, with 19 bases lying between them. This CDR3 has 15 residues. Here the CDR3 reads CASSVGSGYRQPQHF. CDR3 DNA: TGTGCCAGCAGCGTAGGGTCGGGGTACCGGCAGCCCCAGCATTTT.

This clonotype has a count of ten or more. The V and J genes are TRBV28 and TRBJ1-5; TRBD1 agrees at 7 bases. The V segment lost 7 bases and the J segment 6 bases; nucleotides outside the gene matches: 12. CDR3 length equals 15 residues. Per the germline V gene, CDR1 is MDHEN and CDR2 is SYDVKM. The CDR3: CASTPLQGGGQPQHF. CDR3 DNA sequence: TGTGCCAGCACCCCTCTCCAAGGGGGCGGTCAGCCCCAGCATTTT.

CDR3 region: CKAGGPNTEAFF. For the CDR3, the DNA is TGCAAGGCGGGGGGCCCGAACACTGAAGCTTTCTTT. The V call is TRBV29-1, the J call TRBJ1-1; weak D call: TRBD1 (6 bases). Per the germline V gene, CDR1 is SQVTM and CDR2 is ANQGSEA. The CDR3 loop spans 12 amino acids.

This clonotype was detected many times. The chain uses TRBV11-2 and TRBJ1-1, with 12 bases lining up with TRBD1. V dropped 5 bases and J dropped 1; count of bases not matched to a gene: 5. CDR3 length: 16 residues. Germline CDR1 reads SGHAT; CDR2 reads FQNNGV. The CDR3 is CASSLGQGARNTEAFF. The CDR3 DNA follows: TGTGCCAGCAGCCTGGGACAGGGGGCCAGGAACACTGAAGCTTTCTTT.

This clonotype was counted ten times or more. The V call is TRBV2, the J call TRBJ2-6, with D perhaps being TRBD1 or TRBD2 (5 bases each). The V end lost 7 bases, the J end lost 0 bases, and 10 bases lay between the germline ends. The CDR3 is 15 amino acids. Germline loops: CDR1 SNHLY, CDR2 FYNNEI. The CDR3 DNA follows: TGTGCCAGCACGGGACGGTTCTCTGGGGCCAACGTCCTGACTTTC. Translation: CASTGRFSGANVLTF.

This clonotype was seen at least ten times. The chain joins TRBV20-1 to TRBJ2-5; D may be TRBD1 or TRBD2 (5 bases each). CDR3 size: 12 residues. V gave up 7 bases and J gave up 3 bases, with 12 bases separating them. Germline assignment: CDR1 DFQATT and CDR2 SNEGSKA (reference sequence). CDR3 sequence: CSGGSGKETQYF. The CDR3 nucleotides are TGCAGTGGGGGGTCCGGTAAAGAGACCCAGTACTTC.

This clonotype has only a few counts. The chain recombines TRBV5-5 with TRBJ1-5; no definite D call. The length of the CDR3 is 14 residues. V was clipped by 4 bases and J by 5 bases, with 13 bases between them. Germline lookup yields CDR1 SGHKS and CDR2 YYEKEE (reference sequence). In nucleotides, the CDR3 is TGTGCCAGCAGCCTCAGGCTCCGGGATCAGCCCCAGCATTTT. Translation gives CASSLRLRDQPQHF.

V and J are TRBV27 and TRBJ1-5; D unclear. The length of the CDR3 is 13 residues. V was trimmed by 6 bases and J by 3 bases, leaving 9 bases between them. CDR1 and CDR2 from the germline V gene are MNHEY and SMNVEV (reference sequence). The chain's CDR3 is CASRANVNQPQHF. CDR3 DNA sequence: TGTGCCAGCAGAGCCAACGTCAATCAGCCCCAGCATTTT.